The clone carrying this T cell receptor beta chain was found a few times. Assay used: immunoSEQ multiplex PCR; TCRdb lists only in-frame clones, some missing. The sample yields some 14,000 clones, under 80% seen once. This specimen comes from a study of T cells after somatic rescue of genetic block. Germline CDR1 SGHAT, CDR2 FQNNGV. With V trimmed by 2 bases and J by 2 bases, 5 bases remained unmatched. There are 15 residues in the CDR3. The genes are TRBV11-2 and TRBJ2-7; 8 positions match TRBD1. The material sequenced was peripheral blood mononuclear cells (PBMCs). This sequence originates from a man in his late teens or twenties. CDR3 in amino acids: CASSLTPGGTYEQYF. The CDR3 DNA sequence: TGTGCCAGCAGCTTAACCCCAGGGGGCACCTACGAGCAGTACTTC.